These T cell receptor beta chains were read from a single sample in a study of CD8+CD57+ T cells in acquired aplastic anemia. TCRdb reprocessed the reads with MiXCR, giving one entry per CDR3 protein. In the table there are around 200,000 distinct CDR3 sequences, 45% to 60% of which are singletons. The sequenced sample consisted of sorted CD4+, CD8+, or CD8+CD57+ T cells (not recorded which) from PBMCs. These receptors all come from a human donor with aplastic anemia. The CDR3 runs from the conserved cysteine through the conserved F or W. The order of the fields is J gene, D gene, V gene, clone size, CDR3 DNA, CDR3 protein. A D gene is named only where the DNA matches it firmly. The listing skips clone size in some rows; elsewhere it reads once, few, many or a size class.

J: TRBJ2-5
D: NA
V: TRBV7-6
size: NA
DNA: TGTGCCAGCAGCTTAGTAATCGGACCTCAGGAGACCCAGTACTTC
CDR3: CASSLVIGPQETQYF

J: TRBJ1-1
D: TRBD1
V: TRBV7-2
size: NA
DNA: TGTGCCAGCAGCCCCCTCGGGACAGCAGCTTTCTTT
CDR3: CASSPLGTAAFF

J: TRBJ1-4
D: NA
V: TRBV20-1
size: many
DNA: TGCAGTGCTAGAGACCCGGGACAATTCAATGAAAAACTGTTTTTT
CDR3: CSARDPGQFNEKLFF

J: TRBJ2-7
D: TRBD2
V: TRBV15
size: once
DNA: TGTGCCTCCAGCAGTAGCGGGAGACCCTACGAGCAGTACTTC
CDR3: CASSSSGRPYEQYF

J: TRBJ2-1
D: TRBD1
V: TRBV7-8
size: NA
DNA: TGTGCCAGCAGCAAGACAGGGGTCAATGAGCAGTTCTTC
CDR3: CASSKTGVNEQFF

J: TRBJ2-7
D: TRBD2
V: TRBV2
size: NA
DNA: TGTGCCAGCAGACTAGCGGGGGGGGATGGGCAGTACTTC
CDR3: CASRLAGGDGQYF

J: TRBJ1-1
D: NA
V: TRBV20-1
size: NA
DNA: TGCAGTGCTAGAGGACAGTCGGGTGAAGCTTTCTTT
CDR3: CSARGQSGEAFF

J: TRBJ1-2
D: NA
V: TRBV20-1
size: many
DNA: TGCAGTGCTAGGGACAGTCTTTCCGGCTACACCTTC
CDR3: CSARDSLSGYTF

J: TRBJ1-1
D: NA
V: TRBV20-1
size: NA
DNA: TGCAGTGCTAGAGATGGGGGATTT
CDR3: CSARDGGF

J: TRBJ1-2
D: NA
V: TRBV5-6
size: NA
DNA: TGTGCCAGCAGCCCCCCCGAACGCTATGGCTACACCTTC
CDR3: CASSPPERYGYTF

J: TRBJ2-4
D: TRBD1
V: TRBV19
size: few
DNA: TGTGCCAGTAGCGGTGCTGTGGGCAGGGGGCGTGTGGTCATTCAGTACTTC
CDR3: CASSGAVGRGRVVIQYF

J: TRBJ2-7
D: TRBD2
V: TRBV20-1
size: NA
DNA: TGCAGTGCTAGGGTAGCGGGAGCCAACGAGCAGTACTTC
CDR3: CSARVAGANEQYF

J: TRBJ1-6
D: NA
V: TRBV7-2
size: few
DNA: TGTGCCAGCAGCTTAGTCCCAATTTCACCCCTCCACTTT
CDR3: CASSLVPISPLHF

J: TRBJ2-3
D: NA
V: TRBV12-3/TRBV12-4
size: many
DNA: TGTGCCAGCAGTTTAGGGACAGATACGCAGTATTTT
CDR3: CASSLGTDTQYF

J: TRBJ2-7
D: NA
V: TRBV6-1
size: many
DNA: TGTGCCAGCAGTGAAGGGCCATCCTACGAGCAGTACTTC
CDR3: CASSEGPSYEQYF

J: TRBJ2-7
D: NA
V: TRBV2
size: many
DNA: TGTGCCAGCGTACCCAATTCGAACTCATACGAGCAGTACTTC
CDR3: CASVPNSNSYEQYF

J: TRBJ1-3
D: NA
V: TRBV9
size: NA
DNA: TGTGCCAGCAGCGTATCCCAGAGAGACGCTTTTTTGGCTTTT
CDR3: CASSVSQRDAFLAF

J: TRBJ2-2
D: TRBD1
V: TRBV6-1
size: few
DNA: TGTGCCAGCAGTACCAGCAGGGACAGGGGACCCGGGGAGCTGTTTTTT
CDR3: CASSTSRDRGPGELFF

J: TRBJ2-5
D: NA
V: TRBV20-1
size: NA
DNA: TGCAGTGCTAGTCAAGAGACCCAGTACTTC
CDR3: CSASQETQYF

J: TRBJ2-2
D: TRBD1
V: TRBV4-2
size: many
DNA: TGTGCCAGCAGCCCTCCGACAGGGACCACCGGGGAGCTGTTTTTT
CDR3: CASSPPTGTTGELFF

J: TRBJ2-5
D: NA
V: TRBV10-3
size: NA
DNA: TGTGCCATCAGTGAAGGAGGGACCCAGTACTTC
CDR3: CAISEGGTQYF

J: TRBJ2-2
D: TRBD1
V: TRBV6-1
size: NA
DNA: TGTGCCAGCAGTCCACAGGGGGCGGGCACCGGGGAGCTGTTTTTT
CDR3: CASSPQGAGTGELFF

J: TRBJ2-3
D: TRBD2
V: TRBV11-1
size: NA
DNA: TGTGCCAGCAGCCCGATCTTGACTAGCGGGGGAACAGATACGCAGTATTTT
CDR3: CASSPILTSGGTDTQYF

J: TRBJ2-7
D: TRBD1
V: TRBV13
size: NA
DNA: TGTGCCAGCAGCCAGGGACAGGGGGGTTGGGAGCAGTACTTC
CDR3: CASSQGQGGWEQYF

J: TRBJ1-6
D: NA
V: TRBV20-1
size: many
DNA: TGCAGTGCTAGAGATGGAGGCGGTGGGCGGAACAATTCACCCCTCCACTTT
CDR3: CSARDGGGGRNNSPLHF

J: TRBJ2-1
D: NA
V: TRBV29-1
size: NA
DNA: TGCAGCGCCATTGGGCGCAGGAATGAGCAGTTCTTC
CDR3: CSAIGRRNEQFF

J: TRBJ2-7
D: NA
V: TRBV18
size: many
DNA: TGTGCCAGCTCACCAGCAGGGTACGAGCAGTACTTC
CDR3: CASSPAGYEQYF

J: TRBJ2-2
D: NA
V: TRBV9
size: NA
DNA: TGTGCCAGCAGCGTAGACAGGGCCACCGGGGAGCTGTTTTTT
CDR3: CASSVDRATGELFF

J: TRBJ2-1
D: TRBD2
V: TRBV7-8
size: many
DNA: TGTGCCAGCAGTTCTCCGGGACTAGCATCCTACAATGAGCAGTTCTTC
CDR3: CASSSPGLASYNEQFF

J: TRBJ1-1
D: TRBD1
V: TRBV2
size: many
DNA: TGTGCCAGCAAAAGGGGACAGGGGCTCAGAGATGCTTTCTTT
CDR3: CASKRGQGLRDAFF

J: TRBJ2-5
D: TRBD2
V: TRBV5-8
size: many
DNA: TGTGCCAGCAGCATTAAACGGGGGGGAGCCCAAGAGACCCAGTACTTC
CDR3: CASSIKRGGAQETQYF

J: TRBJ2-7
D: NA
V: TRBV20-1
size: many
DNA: TGCAGTGCTAGCGTGGGTGGTTCGTCCGAGCAGTACTTC
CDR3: CSASVGGSSEQYF

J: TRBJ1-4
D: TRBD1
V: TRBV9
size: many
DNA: TGTGCCAGCAGCGTTCTAGGGGGCCAGAGTTTCGAAAAACTGTTTTTT
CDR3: CASSVLGGQSFEKLFF

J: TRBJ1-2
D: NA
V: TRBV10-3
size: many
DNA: TGTGCCATCAGTGAACTAGACCCGATCTTGGGGGGCTATGGCTACACCTTC
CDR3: CAISELDPILGGYGYTF

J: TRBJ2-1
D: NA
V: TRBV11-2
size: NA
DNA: TGTGCCAGCAGCCGACTAAGCAGGAATGGGCAGTTCTTC
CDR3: CASSRLSRNGQFF

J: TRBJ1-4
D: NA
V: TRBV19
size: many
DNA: TGTGCCAGTAGTATGCAGGTGGCTAATGAAAAACTGTTTTTT
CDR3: CASSMQVANEKLFF

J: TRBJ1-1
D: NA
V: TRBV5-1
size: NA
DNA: TGCGCCAGCTTAGGGGGGATAGGCACTGAAGCTTTCTTT
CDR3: CASLGGIGTEAFF

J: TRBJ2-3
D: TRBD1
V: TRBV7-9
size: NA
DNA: TGTGCCAGCAGCCGAGGGGGCGCAGATACGCAGTATTTT
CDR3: CASSRGGADTQYF

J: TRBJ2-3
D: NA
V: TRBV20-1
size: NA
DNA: TGCAGTGCTAGTATGAGGGCGGGGACCGCAGATACGCAGTATTTT
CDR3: CSASMRAGTADTQYF

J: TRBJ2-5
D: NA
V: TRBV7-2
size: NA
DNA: TGTGCCGGCAGCCCCGAAGAGACCCAGTACTTC
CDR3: CAGSPEETQYF

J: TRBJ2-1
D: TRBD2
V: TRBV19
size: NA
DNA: TGTGCCAGTAGTATAGACGGGACTATTTTAAAGTTCTTC
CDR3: CASSIDGTILKFF

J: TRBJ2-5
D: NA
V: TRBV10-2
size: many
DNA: TGCGCCAGCAGTGAAGGGGGGGCGGTCGAAGAGACCCAGTACTTC
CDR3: CASSEGGAVEETQYF

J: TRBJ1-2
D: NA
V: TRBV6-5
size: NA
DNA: TGTGCCAGCAGTTACGGGGGGCCCTATGGCTACACCTTC
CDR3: CASSYGGPYGYTF